Sequencing of this T cell receptor (beta chain) was carried out in a study of shared clonotypes between healthy human individuals. Trimming stripped 2 bases from V and 4 bases from J, with 9 bases between. The germline V gene has CDR1 MNHNS and CDR2 SASEGT. The CDR3 spans 13 residues. The method was immunoSEQ multiplex PCR; TCRdb's version includes in-frame clones alone and lacks a portion of them. The sample yields around 750,000 clones, approximately 79% seen once. Sequencing was done on a sample of memory CD4+ T cells sorted from blood. Regarding subset: CD45RA-negative fraction. V and J are TRBV6-1 and TRBJ2-7; maybe TRBD2 (5 bases). This TCR came from a woman aged 25 to 39 in good health. CDR3 region: CASSETRDYEQYF. The DNA of the CDR3 is TGTGCCAGCAGTGAAACCCGGGATTACGAGCAGTACTTC.